The T cell receptor beta chain described here comes from a study of blood T cell repertoires in COVID-19. Some clones are missing from TCRdb's copy, which holds only in-frame ones; the method was immunoSEQ multiplex PCR. The table has 97,000 or so clones, around 79% seen once; the top ten hold roughly 18%. The CDR3 totals 12 residues. The germline V gene encodes CDR1 SGHTS and CDR2 YDEGEE. Trimming removed 0 bases from V and 10 bases from J, with 8 bases in between. This sequence originates from a woman older than 75 with active or convalescent COVID-19. Material for sequencing was peripheral blood. The chain recombines TRBV5-8 with TRBJ2-1; D is ambiguous. CDR3 region: CASSLVRGEQFF. The CDR3 DNA reads TGTGCCAGCAGCTTGGTCCGCGGAGAGCAGTTCTTC.